Sequencing of this T cell receptor (beta chain) was carried out in a study of shared clonotypes between healthy human individuals. Assay used: immunoSEQ multiplex PCR; TCRdb lists only in-frame clones, some missing. The sample has some 1.4 million clones, 96% seen once; the top ten hold roughly 1.2%. Those who donated, Caucasian adults without exception, all lived in Nashville, Tennessee. This clone came up once. Its target is not known. Whole-study findings and limits: Among donors, clonotype sharing was expected to be affected by sequencing depth. The study found lower generation probabilities in non-shared clonotypes than in those shared by all four donors.

After removal of 6 bases from V and 7 bases from J, the junction contained 10 bases not matched to a gene. CDR3 length: 14 residues. CDR1 and CDR2 (germline): MNHEY, SVGAGI. This sequence joins TRBV6-5 and TRBJ1-1, with 8 bases matching TRBD1. The source of this sequence is a young man in good health. Material: naive CD4+ T cells sorted from blood. Subset reported: CD45RA+ positively selected. The CDR3 DNA is TGTGCCAGCAGGAAGGACAGGGCGTTTGGTGAAGCTTTCTTT. As protein: CASRKDRAFGEAFF.